This T cell receptor beta chain is drawn from a study of tumor-infiltrating lymphocytes in primary liver carcinoma. Study background: Patients were both men and women, whose ages ran from 30 to 69 years. Whole-study findings and limits: Only about 7-24% of top clones were detected in each of the five tumor regions.

In regard to this clonotype: Its antigen remains unknown. A read error is possible here, since a much larger clone lies one base away.

Between roughly 17 and 31 mg of unsorted bulk tissue served as the source from which RNA and DNA were co-extracted. The authors sampled five separate regions per tumor. Over 85% of the cells were viable tumor cells in every tumor sample. A primer matching the constant region was used to make TCR beta cDNA from 500 to 650 ng of total RNA. Libraries of TCR beta came from three nested multiplex PCR rounds with slightly modified ARM-PCR. TCRdb itself ran the multiplex PCR reads through MiXCR, one entry per CDR3 protein. This sample has approximately 110,000 distinct CDR3 sequences; 50% to 80% occur once, and the top ten carry about 8%. The specimen sequenced was liver tumor tissue from sampling region 3. Subset denoted: tumor region T3, left-lateral pole. This receptor was taken from a woman aged 55-70 years with primary liver carcinoma and hepatitis B virus infection.

Written as DNA, the CDR3 is TGTGCCATCGGCTCACGACAGGACATAGATACGCAGTATTTT. Its protein product is CAIGSRQDIDTQYF. The rearrangement uses TRBV10-3 and TRBJ2-3; possibly TRBD1 for D (6 bases). V lost 8 bases and J 5 bases, leaving 17 bases between the germline ends. This CDR3 comprises 14 residues. CDR1 and CDR2 from the germline V gene are ENHRY and SYGVKD.